This TCR beta chain was sequenced in a study of cytomegalovirus exposure and HLA in healthy donors (TCRdb year 2017). In the study overall: An earlier analysis of roughly 610 of the donors reported 276 Gb of sequence data and roughly 120 million unique TCR beta sequences obtained from roughly 170 million T cells. In a later genetic analysis, genome-wide SNP genotypes for 398 of the 666 donors were used, and that subset was treated as a discovery cohort. Roughly 300 gigabases of sequencing data and around 85 million unique TCR sequences made up an early release that covered approximately 650 HLA-typed donors. To predict cytomegalovirus infection status, the study brought together high-throughput TCR immunosequencing, statistical association of individual TCRs with disease status, and machine learning. In the later analysis, no new phenotypic data were used to find candidate immune exposures; instead, reliance was placed on TCR beta sequences and their occurrence across donors. Across about 370 genotyped donors of the cohort, an average of approximately 240,000 unique TCR beta nucleotide sequences per donor were sequenced, and roughly a sixth of those sequences were non-productive. The study was designed to test whether signatures of past pathogen exposure could be identified by cataloging public T cell receptors. Every repertoire in the discovery cohort had been generated on one and the same sequencing platform. Using immunosequencing, the study profiled T cell repertoires from 666 subjects and related those repertoires to cytomegalovirus serostatus. To study patterns of TCR occurrence, a later analysis re-analyzed previously published TCR beta repertoires from around 700 donors and added high-resolution HLA genotyping. Typing coverage varied by locus: 629-630 donors for A, B, C, DRB1 and DQB1; 522 for DQA1; over 600 for DPA1; fewer than 480 for DPB1. Donor age, sex, ethnicity and CMV serostatus were compiled together with the repertoire data. Along with the roughly 710-subject first cohort, a separate validation cohort of over a hundred different subjects was used. An earlier analysis of some 500 of the donors used high-throughput TCR beta sequencing to judge whether each TCR beta V gene segment behaved as functional or pseudogenic. Among the approximately 420 genotyped donors, around 81% belonged to the genetic ancestry cluster associated with self-reported Caucasian donors. Four to six DR-DQ haplotypes were handled as single units for association and clustering because linkage in the cohort was strong. Both class I and class II loci were covered by HLA typing, at four-digit resolution. The full study reports these points: In this cohort, only TCR beta chains were sequenced, and detectable features were limited by the absence of alpha or paired-chain data. In a later analysis, HLA-associated TCR beta chains were found to be more clonally expanded and to have lower generation probabilities than equally common non-associated chains. Several of the top co-occurrence clusters appeared to be linked to parvovirus B19, influenza, CMV and Epstein-Barr virus, according to a later analysis. Immune exposure information for the cohort was limited to CMV serostatus. When HLA alleles, especially DR and DQ, strongly co-occurred, TCR associations were difficult to assign to individual alleles. A later analysis associated about 16,000 TCR beta sequences with specific HLA alleles at a false discovery rate of 0.05. The authors suggested that the approach could potentially be generalized to other disease states and immunological phenotypes. Some IMGT-functional V segments, including TRBV6-2 and TRBV6-3, could not be distinguished by the 87-base-pair reads and were therefore excluded. A cluster of highly shared sequence variants was judged likely to be a technical artifact of the sequencing pipeline. Roughly 15 rarely observed V segments, including chromosome 9 orphons, were excluded from the earlier analysis of a few hundred of the donors because counts were too low. Three of the identified cytomegalovirus-associated TCR beta chains were confirmed in vitro to be specific for cytomegalovirus antigens. According to a later analysis, TCR association rates differed among HLA loci, with DRB1 alleles showing the most associated TCRs and HLA-C alleles showing the fewest. According to a later analysis, most CMV-associated TCR beta chains appeared to be HLA-restricted, and the HLA associations seemed to be driven largely by CMV exposure. Most TCR sequences were observed very rarely across donors, whereas some public TCRs were present in many individuals. Presence/absence analyses assumed roughly uniform sequencing depth across donors, an assumption that may not hold. Because some donors lacked HLA typing at each locus, the association tests relied only on the typed subset. In an earlier analysis of roughly 560 of the donors, most TCR beta V segments were observed in productive rearrangements about 87% or about 30% of the time, broadly matching IMGT annotations. Linkage disequilibrium might explain the correlated functional status among segregating V segments, but an unknown experimental factor could not be ruled out. Cytomegalovirus status was reported to be diagnosed by the classifier with high specificity and sensitivity in both the original and validation cohorts. In the study, about 150 TCR beta chains were listed as associated with cytomegalovirus. In a later genetic analysis, fewer N-insertions in productive TCRs were reported among donors in an Asian-associated ancestry cluster than the approximately 670-donor mean. In a later genetic analysis, a missense DCLRE1C variant was associated with V-gene and J-gene trimming of TCR beta chains, and the association was replicated in an independent cohort. A further reported finding was that TCR beta sequences accurately predicted the HLA-A and HLA-B alleles for most subjects in the first cohort.

Library construction relied on the immunoSEQ multiplex PCR assay. A mixture of 60 forward primers for TCR Vbeta segments and 13 reverse primers for TCR Jbeta segments was used in the multiplex PCR. The CDR3 region of rearranged TCR beta genes was amplified from genomic DNA with a multiplex PCR assay. The amplified TCR beta libraries were sequenced on the Illumina HiSeq System as 87-base-pair reads. From the authors' description of their analysis: A later analysis counted about 80 million unique TCR beta chains across the 600 to 850 repertoires, and around 12 million of these chains were shared by at least two donors. Raw reads were error-corrected and collapsed into unique sequences by a nearest-neighbor algorithm in which closely related sequences were merged to remove PCR and sequencing errors. V, D and J gene segments were assigned by aligning CDR3 sequences to IMGT reference sequences. For a sequence to be retained, a match of at least six nucleotides to both a V gene segment and a J gene segment was required. A rearrangement was called productive if the CDR3 had no stop codons and remained in frame with V and J, and every other rearrangement was called non-productive. Following IMGT convention, CDR3 was defined as the stretch from the second conserved V-encoded cysteine up to the conserved J-encoded phenylalanine. The earlier analysis of some 540 of the donors excluded any sequence lacking an unambiguous match to a single V gene segment. In an earlier analysis of approximately 550 of the donors, V segments were called functional above 56.7% productive rearrangements and were called segregating when the between-donor standard deviation exceeded 5%. A statistical classification framework was built for diagnosing cytomegalovirus status from the catalog of TCR beta chain sequences. In a later analysis, V and J genes were assigned by comparing TCR nucleotide sequences against IMGT/GENE-DB human TR gene sequences. Using the TCRdist pipeline, a later analysis assigned CDR3 sequences along with most-parsimonious VDJ recombination scenarios. In a later analysis, every TCR beta chain was defined by the combination of its CDR3 amino acid sequence and its V-gene family, and reads without a unique V-gene family were dropped. A later analysis removed several hundred highly shared, low-generation-probability nucleotide sequences to deal with suspected cross-contamination and a sequencing artifact. For each public chain, a later analysis derived a clonal expansion index from normalized ranks of inferred template counts within each repertoire. In a later analysis, generation probabilities were computed using a VDJ recombination model fitted to out-of-frame rearrangements, and the results were checked against IGoR. A later analysis scored TCR-TCR, TCR-HLA and TCR-CMV co-occurrence with hypergeometric tests, applying a repertoire-size bias correction to TCR pairs. False discovery rates were estimated in a later analysis by permuting HLA or CMV assignments 20 times. A later analysis grouped co-occurring TCRs with DBSCAN, adding TCRdist sequence similarity when clustering within HLA-allele-positive subsets. Co-occurrence clustering excluded repertoires with fewer than 30,000 or more than 120,000 public chains, plus five with anomalous nucleotide sharing. The source is immuneACCESS, and TCRdb retained only in-frame sequences with V and J called. Part of the clones is not carried over; for the studies checked, unresolved V genes explain less than half of this, and the remainder is unexplained. That table gives V, J and clone size, and the DNA gave D and trimming. Here the sample has about 180,000 clones; roughly four fifths occur a single time. More than 0.4% of the sample comes from the top ten.

Including the terminal cysteine and phenylalanine, the CDR3 comprises 11 residues. Kept here is only the CDR3 DNA, which spans 33 bases and is read in frame from base 1. V was cut back by 5 bases and J by 6 bases, leaving a gap of 4 bases between them. As encoded in the germline V gene, CDR1 is SGHVS while CDR2 is FQNEAQ. Remarks on this clone: Its antigen is currently not known. Per-base quality was not reported, and no clone a single base away is much larger than it.

The cohort was made up of approximately 670 healthy bone marrow donors. At the time of sampling, every cohort member was nominally healthy, though immune exposures that went unrecorded were likely present. The donor was CMV seronegative and belonged to the group of over 350 seronegative cohort members. Each donor provided a peripheral blood sample, and peripheral blood mononuclear cells were used for TCR beta sequencing. Genomic DNA was extracted from the blood cell samples with the Qiagen DNeasy Blood Extraction Kit. The sequence was collected from a woman in her forties or fifties in good health and CMV-seronegative. Sequencing was carried out using PBMCs. This receptor chain uses TRBV7-8 and TRBJ2-2; the D gene lacks a confident call. The CDR3 protein sequence reads: CASSQAGELFF. The bases read TGTGCCAGCAGCCAGGCCGGGGAGCTGTTTTTT. The full variable domain, completed from the reference TRBV7-8 and TRBJ2-2 proteins outside the CDR3, reads GAGVSQSPRYKVAKRGQDVALRCDPISGHVSLFWYQQALGQGPEFLTYFQNEAQLDKSGLPSDRFFAERPEGSVSTLKIQRTQQEDSAVYLCASSQAGELFFGEGSRLTVL.